This entry describes one T cell receptor beta chain. The clone's antigen remains unknown. No base quality information exists; no much larger clone differs at one position. TCRbeta CDR3 regions were amplified from genomic DNA by means of the immunoSEQ Assay, a bias-controlled multiplex PCR. The published analysis was carried out like this. The number of nucleated cells in each sample was estimated from the amplification of reference gene primers within the assay. Sequence reads were collapsed and filtered to measure the absolute abundance of every unique TCRbeta CDR3 rearrangement. For each sample, productive Simpson clonality was calculated as the square root of Simpson's diversity index across productive rearrangements. TCRdb holds this immuneACCESS table with in-frame rearrangements only. Some clones are missing; in checked studies, unresolved V genes explain under half, and the rest has no known cause. That table is the source of V, J and clone size, and D and trimming were worked out from the DNA. Recorded for this sample are about 200,000 clones; roughly four fifths of them occurred a single time. 10% to 15% of the sample is in the top ten clones.

This specimen comes from a study of blood T cell repertoires in COVID-19 (dated by TCRdb to about 2020). About the study as a whole: Collaborator samples came from the United States, Italy and Spain and covered acute and convalescent phases of COVID-19. Where available, HLA class I and class II types were taken from metadata supplied by the sample provider and were not determined by assay-based typing. Nearly every sample came with metadata listing a de-identified subject ID, COVID-19 status, age in years and sex. The repertoires were released in a freely available public database meant as a resource for research on the immune response to SARS-CoV-2. Samples came from the ongoing ImmuneRACE study (first 160 participants) plus 1,254 subjects from 6 global collaborators. The material from the prospective study consisted of cDNA or gDNA derived from T cells, B-cell-depleted T cells, or PBMCs. Deeply sampled blood TCRbeta repertoires from subjects exposed to, actively infected with, or recovered from COVID-19 were included in the dataset. The investigation overall reported the following: The amount of clinical and demographic metadata varied by source and participant and was provided uncurated.

Participants in the prospective study were aged roughly 18 to 100 years, lived in 20 to 30 United States geographic areas, and enrolled through a virtual design. In the prospective study, participants were assigned to cohorts based on the clinical history participants reported in a screening survey and a study questionnaire. ImmuneRACE Cohort 3 recovered participants were defined by two consecutive negative NP/OP PCR tests, healthcare professional clearance, or symptom resolution. Each participant in the prospective study had whole blood, serum and a nasopharyngeal or oropharyngeal swab collected by mobile phlebotomists. Additional blood draws and questionnaires over an approximately 2-month period could optionally be provided by prospective study participants. Blood samples from the prospective study were shipped frozen or at room temperature prior to DNA extraction. The CDR3 starts with the cysteine, ends with the phenylalanine, and has 14 residues. Here the CDR3 DNA is all that survives: 42 bases in frame from base 1. The trim is 1 base for V and 0 bases for J, with a gap of 5 bases between the germline ends. Sequences LGHNA (CDR1) and YNFKEQ (CDR2) are obtained from the germline V gene.

The TCR comes from a middle-aged man who had recovered from COVID-19. The rearrangement combines TRBV4-2 with TRBJ2-3; too little of a D gene remains to name it. Sequencing was done on a sample of PBMCs or T cells enriched from blood (not recorded which). The sequenced DNA is TGTGCCAGCAGCCAAGCGGGTAGCACAGATACGCAGTATTTT. Its coded protein is CASSQAGSTDTQYF.